This TCR beta chain was observed in a study of radiotherapy plus CTLA-4 blockade in lung cancer. Sequencing used immunoSEQ multiplex PCR; TCRdb keeps in-frame clones, though not all of them. This table holds approximately 52,000 clones, roughly 77% found once. Trimming removed 3 bases at V and 5 bases at J, with 19 bases between. Per the germline V gene, CDR1 is SQVTM and CDR2 is ANQGSEA. This CDR3 region has 15 residues. The source was peripheral blood, collected from a patient treated with radiotherapy plus ipilimumab. This chain joins TRBV29-1 and TRBJ2-5, with a possible D match to TRBD1 (6 bases). This sequence was found in a human donor with non-small cell lung cancer who had a complete response to radiotherapy plus ipilimumab. CDR3 nucleotide sequence: TGCAGCGTTGAGTCGGTTAACCGAAGGGGGGAGACCCAGTACTTC. It translates to CSVESVNRRGETQYF.